These 4 T cell receptor beta chains originate from one sample sequenced in a study of a mutant IDH1 vaccine in newly diagnosed glioma. Time point: baseline, week 1 (first vaccination visit). Treatment specified: pre-vaccination baseline after standard-of-care therapy. Here immunoSEQ multiplex PCR was the method, and the copy in TCRdb shows in-frame clones only, minus some. The sample records roughly 99,000 clones, about 87% being singletons. Sequencing used PBMCs, obtained from a glioma patient treated with radiotherapy, temozolomide or both. The receptors were gathered from a woman aged 45-60 years with glioma.

The V call is TRBV2, the J call TRBJ1-2; 8 bases align to TRBD1. Germline-derived CDR1 and CDR2 are SNHLY and FYNNEI. The CDR3 consists of 15 residues. V lost 7 bases and J lost 3; bases outside the gene matches: 10. The CDR3 here is CASKWTGSSYYGYTF. As DNA, the CDR3 is TGTGCCAGCAAATGGACAGGGAGCTCCTACTATGGCTACACCTTC.

This chain joins TRBV9 and TRBJ1-3; a weak D match, TRBD1 (5 bases). Per the germline V gene, CDR1 is SGDLS and CDR2 is YYNGEE. The CDR3 covers 15 residues. The V end lost 0 bases, the J end lost 2 bases, and 9 bases lay between the germline ends. CDR3 residues: CASSVARGPGNTIYF. CDR3 sequence (DNA): TGTGCCAGCAGCGTAGCTCGGGGCCCTGGAAACACCATATATTTT. Variable domain in full (rest from reference TRBV9 and TRBJ1-3): DSGVTQTPKHLITATGQRVTLRCSPRSGDLSVYWYQQSLDQGLQFLIQYYNGEERAKGNILERFSAQQFPDLHSELNLSSLELGDSALYFCASSVARGPGNTIYFGEGSWLTVV.

This chain links TRBV2 with TRBJ2-2, with 9 bases identical to TRBD1. Losses at the gene ends were 4 bases for V and 4 bases for J; bases not matched to a gene: 4. CDR3 size: 15 residues. Germline V gene lookup returns CDR1 SNHLY and CDR2 FYNNEI. CDR3 bases: TGTGCCAGCAGTGCGGACAGGGGAAGCACCGGGGAGCTGTTTTTT. This gives the protein CASSADRGSTGELFF.

This chain uses TRBV27 with TRBJ2-1; tentative D call: TRBD1 (5 bases). The CDR3 has 13 amino acids. V shed 4 bases and J shed 4 bases, with 8 bases lying between them. Per germline, CDR1 MNHEY and CDR2 SMNVEV (reference sequence). The CDR3 loop is CASSYRPYNEQFF. CDR3 in DNA: TGTGCCAGCAGTTACAGGCCTTACAATGAGCAGTTCTTC.